A selection of T cell receptor beta chains follows, all from one sample in a study of blood T cell repertoires in COVID-19. The data were produced by immunoSEQ multiplex PCR, yet TCRdb's version contains in-frame clones alone and is incomplete. This sample carries roughly 100,000 clones, around 88% of them seen once, and the ten largest clones take approximately 3.5%. The sequencing sample was made of peripheral blood. Receptor source: a human donor in a cohort sampled during active COVID-19. Both conserved end residues are part of each CDR3. A D gene is named only where the DNA matches it firmly. Only some rows state a clone size, as once, few, many or a class for expanded clones.

>-|TRBV6-5|TRBD1|TRBJ2-7
CASTTVRTGGYEQYF
TGTGCCAGCACTACAGTTCGGACAGGGGGCTACGAGCAGTACTTC
>-|TRBV30|-|TRBJ1-1
CAYMTGNTEAFF
TGTGCCTATATGACAGGGAACACTGAAGCTTTCTTT
>-|TRBV28|-|TRBJ2-7
CASRRSAYEQYF
TGTGCCAGCAGGCGTTCTGCCTACGAGCAGTACTTC
>-|TRBV7-2|-|TRBJ1-2
CASSWVSGLENYGYTF
TGTGCCAGCAGTTGGGTTTCTGGTCTAGAAAACTATGGCTACACCTTC
>-|TRBV6-5|TRBD1|TRBJ1-2
CASSTGDRNYGYTF
TGTGCCAGCAGTACGGGGGACAGGAACTATGGCTACACCTTC
>-|TRBV29-1|-|TRBJ2-7
CSVAPGASYEQYF
TGCAGCGTGGCCCCTGGGGCATCTTACGAGCAGTACTTC
>-|TRBV5-5|-|TRBJ1-1
CASSLTDYMNTEAFF
TGTGCCAGCAGCTTGACAGACTACATGAACACTGAAGCTTTCTTT
>-|TRBV19|TRBD2|TRBJ2-1
CASSLRTSGNEQFF
TGTGCCAGTAGTCTTCGGACTAGCGGGAATGAGCAGTTCTTC
>many|TRBV7-3|-|TRBJ1-2
CASSLNGGAMNGYGYTF
TGTGCCAGCAGCTTAAATGGGGGGGCAATGAATGGCTATGGCTACACCTTC
>once|TRBV9|-|TRBJ2-5
CASSVGAGWETQYF
TGTGCCAGCAGCGTAGGGGCAGGGTGGGAGACCCAGTACTTC
>-|TRBV6-5|-|TRBJ1-6
CASSPAQKNSPLHF
TGTGCCAGCAGTCCGGCACAGAAGAATTCACCCCTCCACTTT
>-|TRBV18|TRBD2|TRBJ2-7
CASSPPPGGLNEQYF
TGTGCCAGCTCACCACCGCCGGGAGGGCTCAACGAGCAGTACTTC
>-|TRBV12-3/TRBV12-4|TRBD2|TRBJ2-1
CASSGTSHNEQFF
TGTGCCAGCAGTGGGACTAGCCACAATGAGCAGTTCTTC
>-|TRBV7-9|-|TRBJ2-3
CASRWGDSDTQYF
TGTGCCAGCAGATGGGGGGATTCAGATACGCAGTATTTT
>-|TRBV25-1|-|TRBJ1-2
CASSPGYGYTF
TGTGCCAGCAGTCCAGGGTATGGCTACACCTTC
>-|TRBV5-1|-|TRBJ1-1
CASSAQGGNTEAFF
TGCGCCAGCAGCGCCCAGGGTGGCAACACTGAAGCTTTCTTT
>-|TRBV4-3|-|TRBJ2-7
CASSKGGTDSYEQYF
TGCGCCAGCAGCAAAGGCGGGACGGACTCCTACGAGCAGTACTTC
>few|TRBV28|-|TRBJ2-3
CASSSHSKTSTDTQYF
TGTGCCAGCAGTTCCCACAGCAAAACTAGCACAGATACGCAGTATTTT
>-|TRBV28|TRBD1|TRBJ1-5
CASSPTGQGNQPQHF
TGTGCCAGCAGTCCGACAGGACAGGGGAATCAGCCCCAGCATTTT
>-|TRBV7-9|TRBD1|TRBJ2-1
CASSWTGGGNNEQFF
TGTGCCAGCAGCTGGACAGGGGGCGGGAACAATGAGCAGTTCTTC
>-|TRBV19|-|TRBJ1-2
CASSPISETGSYGYTF
TGTGCCAGTAGCCCCATATCGGAGACGGGGAGCTATGGCTACACCTTC
>-|TRBV6-5|-|TRBJ2-1
CASSYSWGGLNEQFF
TGTGCCAGCAGTTACTCCTGGGGGGGGCTCAATGAGCAGTTCTTC
>-|TRBV5-1|-|TRBJ2-7
CASSLQGYEQYF
TGCGCCAGCAGTCTTCAGGGGTACGAGCAGTACTTC
>-|TRBV5-6|TRBD2|TRBJ2-5
CASSPTSGGAKETQYF
TGTGCCAGCAGCCCCACTAGCGGGGGGGCAAAGGAGACCCAGTACTTC
>once|TRBV19|TRBD2|TRBJ2-2
CASSPGLAGFPSGELFF
TGTGCCAGTAGTCCCGGACTAGCGGGCTTCCCGAGCGGGGAGCTGTTTTTT
>-|TRBV3-1/TRBV3-2|-|TRBJ1-6
CASSQLGRGNSPLHF
TGTGCCAGCAGCCAGCTGGGACGGGGGAATTCACCCCTCCACTTT
>-|TRBV27|-|TRBJ2-3
CASRTATDTQYF
TGTGCCAGCCGGACAGCGACAGATACGCAGTATTTT
>-|TRBV27|TRBD2|TRBJ2-7
CASSLEVAGEGEQYF
TGTGCCAGCAGTTTAGAGGTTGCGGGAGAGGGCGAGCAGTACTTC
>-|TRBV30|-|TRBJ1-5
CAWGSGRENQPQHF
TGTGCCTGGGGTAGCGGACGGGAAAATCAGCCCCAGCATTTT
>-|TRBV4-2|TRBD2|TRBJ2-1
CASSHGTSGMNEQFF
TGTGCCAGCAGCCACGGGACTAGCGGGATGAATGAGCAGTTCTTC
>-|TRBV4-2|-|TRBJ2-5
CASSQGGDGRTQYF
TGTGCCAGCAGCCAAGGAGGAGACGGGAGGACCCAGTACTTC
>-|TRBV5-1|TRBD2|TRBJ2-1
CASSVTSGSYNEQFF
TGCGCCAGCAGCGTCACTAGCGGGAGCTACAATGAGCAGTTCTTC
>-|TRBV9|TRBD2|TRBJ2-5
CASSFGLVRETQYF
TGTGCCAGCAGCTTCGGACTAGTCAGAGAGACCCAGTACTTC
>-|TRBV5-8|TRBD1|TRBJ1-2
CASSPDRGLSGYTF
TGTGCCAGCAGCCCCGACAGGGGACTAAGTGGCTACACCTTC
>-|TRBV21-1|-|TRBJ1-2
CASSKEPGSRGYGYTF
TGTGCCAGCAGCAAAGAACCAGGGTCCAGGGGCTATGGCTACACCTTC
>-|TRBV5-4|-|TRBJ2-1
CASRDSFSYNEQFF
TGTGCCAGCAGGGACAGCTTCTCCTACAATGAGCAGTTCTTC
>-|TRBV7-8|-|TRBJ2-2
CASSLVQSNTGELFF
TGTGCCAGCAGCTTAGTGCAGTCAAACACCGGGGAGCTGTTTTTT
>-|TRBV3-1/TRBV3-2|TRBD2|TRBJ2-3
CASSAGTSGGAYTQYF
TGTGCCAGCAGCGCTGGGACTAGCGGGGGGGCTTATACGCAGTATTTT
>-|TRBV4-1|-|TRBJ1-5
CASSHRTGWGNQPQHF
TGCGCCAGCAGCCATCGCACGGGGTGGGGCAATCAGCCCCAGCATTTT
>-|TRBV18|TRBD1|TRBJ1-1
CASSPLGTGAEAFF
TGTGCCAGCTCACCTCTGGGGACAGGGGCTGAAGCTTTCTTT
>-|TRBV12-3/TRBV12-4|-|TRBJ2-5
CASSRVPGETQYF
TGTGCCAGCAGTAGAGTCCCAGGAGAGACCCAGTACTTC
>-|TRBV19|TRBD2|TRBJ2-5
CASSIGRNPLGIAGARVETQYF
TGTGCCAGTAGTATCGGCCGCAACCCTCTAGGGATAGCGGGAGCTCGGGTAGAGACCCAGTACTTC
>-|TRBV27|TRBD2|TRBJ2-4
CASSLEASGSGMKNIQYF
TGTGCCAGCAGTTTAGAAGCAAGCGGGAGTGGGATGAAAAACATTCAGTACTTC
>-|TRBV4-3|TRBD1|TRBJ1-2
CASSQRGLRSYGYTF
TGCGCCAGCAGCCAAAGGGGGCTCCGTAGCTATGGCTACACCTTC
>-|TRBV7-2|TRBD1|TRBJ1-2
CASSSGQGSLYGYTF
TGTGCCAGCAGCTCCGGACAGGGAAGCCTTTATGGCTACACCTTC
>-|TRBV25-1|TRBD1|TRBJ1-2
CASSDPGQGAGGYTF
TGTGCCAGCAGTGACCCGGGACAGGGGGCCGGTGGCTACACCTTC
>-|TRBV6-5|TRBD1|TRBJ2-3
CASSLQGGTDTQYF
TGTGCCAGCAGTCTACAGGGGGGCACAGATACGCAGTATTTT
>-|TRBV28|-|TRBJ1-5
CASTRARGEGQPQHF
TGTGCCAGCACCCGGGCCCGGGGAGAGGGTCAGCCCCAGCATTTT
>-|TRBV9|TRBD2|TRBJ2-1
CASSVARLAGFGEQFF
TGTGCCAGCAGCGTAGCGCGACTAGCGGGATTCGGTGAGCAGTTCTTC
>-|TRBV19|TRBD1|TRBJ1-5
CASSTGTGGNSNQPQHF
TGTGCCAGTAGTACAGGGACAGGGGGGAATAGCAATCAGCCCCAGCATTTT